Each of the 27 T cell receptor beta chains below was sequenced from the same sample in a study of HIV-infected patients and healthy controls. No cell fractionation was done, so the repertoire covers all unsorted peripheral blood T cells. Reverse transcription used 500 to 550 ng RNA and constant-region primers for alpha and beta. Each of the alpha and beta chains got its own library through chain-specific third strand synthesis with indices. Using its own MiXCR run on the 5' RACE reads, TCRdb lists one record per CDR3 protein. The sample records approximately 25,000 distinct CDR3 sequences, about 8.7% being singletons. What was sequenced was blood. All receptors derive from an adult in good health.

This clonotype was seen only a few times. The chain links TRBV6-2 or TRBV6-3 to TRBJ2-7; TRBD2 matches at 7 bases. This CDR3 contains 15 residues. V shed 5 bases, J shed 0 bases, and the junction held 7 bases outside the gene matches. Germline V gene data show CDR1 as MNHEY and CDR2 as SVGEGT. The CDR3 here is CASSLSRDYSYEQYF. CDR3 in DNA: TGTGCCAGCAGTCTTTCCAGGGACTACTCCTACGAGCAGTACTTC.

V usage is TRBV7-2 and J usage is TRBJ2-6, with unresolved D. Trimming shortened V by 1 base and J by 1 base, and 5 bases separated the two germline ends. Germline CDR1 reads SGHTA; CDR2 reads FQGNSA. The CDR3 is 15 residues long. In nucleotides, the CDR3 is TGTGCCAGCAGCTTAGGTCCTTCTGGGGCCAACGTCCTGACTTTC. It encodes CASSLGPSGANVLTF.

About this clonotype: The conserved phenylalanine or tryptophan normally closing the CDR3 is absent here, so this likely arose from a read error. The CDR3 region is CASSMDGKSNQPQHC. The CDR3 region has the DNA TGTGCCAGCAGCATGGACGGGAAGAGCAATCAGCCCCAGCATTGT. V gene TRBV6-4 combines with J gene TRBJ1-5; D unresolved. V was shortened by 6 bases and J by 1 base, with 13 bases between the two germline ends. This CDR3 contains 15 residues. CDR1 MRHNA and CDR2 SNTAGT come from the germline V gene.

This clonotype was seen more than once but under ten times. CDR3 DNA sequence: TGTGCCACCCCTCGGACAGGGAACACCGGGGAGCTGTTTTTT. This codes for CATPRTGNTGELFF. The J gene is TRBJ2-2, the V gene TRBV2, with 7 positions matching TRBD1. Germline assignment: CDR1 SNHLY and CDR2 FYNNEI. V shed 10 bases, J shed 1 base, and the junction held 6 bases outside the gene matches. The length of the CDR3 is 14 residues.

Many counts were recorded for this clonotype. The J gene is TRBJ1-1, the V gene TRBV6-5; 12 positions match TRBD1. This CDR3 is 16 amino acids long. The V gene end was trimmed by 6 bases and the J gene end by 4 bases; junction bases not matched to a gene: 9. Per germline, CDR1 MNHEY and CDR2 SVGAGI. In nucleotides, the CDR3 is TGTGCCAGCAGCCCACAACCGGGACAGGGGGCCACTGAAGCTTTCTTT. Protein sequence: CASSPQPGQGATEAFF.

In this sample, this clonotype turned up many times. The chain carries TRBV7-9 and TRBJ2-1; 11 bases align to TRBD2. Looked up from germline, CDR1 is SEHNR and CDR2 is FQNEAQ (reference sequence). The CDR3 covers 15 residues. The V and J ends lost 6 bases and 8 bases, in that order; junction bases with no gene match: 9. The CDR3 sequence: CASRSLAGGDDEQFF. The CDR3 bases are TGTGCCAGCAGATCCCTAGCGGGAGGTGACGATGAGCAGTTCTTC.

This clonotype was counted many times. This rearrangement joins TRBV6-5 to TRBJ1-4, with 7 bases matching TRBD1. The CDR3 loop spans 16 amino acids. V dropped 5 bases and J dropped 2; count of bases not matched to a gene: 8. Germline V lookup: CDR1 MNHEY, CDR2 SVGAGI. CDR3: CASSPAGTVTNEKLFF. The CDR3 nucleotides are TGTGCCAGCAGTCCCGCCGGGACAGTTACTAATGAAAAACTGTTTTTT.

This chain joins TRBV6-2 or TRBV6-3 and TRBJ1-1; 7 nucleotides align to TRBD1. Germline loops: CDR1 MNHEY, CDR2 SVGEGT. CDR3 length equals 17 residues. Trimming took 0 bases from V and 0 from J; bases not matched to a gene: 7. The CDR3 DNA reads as TGTGCCAGCAGTTACTCTCTGGCAGGGGGAATGAACACTGAAGCTTTCTTT. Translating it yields CASSYSLAGGMNTEAFF.

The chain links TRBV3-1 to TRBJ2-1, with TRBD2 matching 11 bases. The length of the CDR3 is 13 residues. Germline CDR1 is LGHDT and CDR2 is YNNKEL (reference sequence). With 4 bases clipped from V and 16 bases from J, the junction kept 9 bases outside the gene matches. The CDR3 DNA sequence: TGTGCCAGCAGCCCCTCACTAGCGGGGGCTGGTTTCTTC. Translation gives CASSPSLAGAGFF.

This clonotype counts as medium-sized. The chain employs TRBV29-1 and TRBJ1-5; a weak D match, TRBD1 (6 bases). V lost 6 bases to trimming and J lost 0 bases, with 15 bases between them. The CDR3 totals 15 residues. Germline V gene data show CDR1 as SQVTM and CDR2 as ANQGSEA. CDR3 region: CSVLQGTDSNQPQHF. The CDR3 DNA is TGCAGCGTACTTCAGGGGACCGATAGCAATCAGCCCCAGCATTTT.

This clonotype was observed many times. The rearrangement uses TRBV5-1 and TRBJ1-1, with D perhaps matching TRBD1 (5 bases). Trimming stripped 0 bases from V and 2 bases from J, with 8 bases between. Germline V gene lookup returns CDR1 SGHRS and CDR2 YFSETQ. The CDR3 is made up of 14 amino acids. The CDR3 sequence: CASSLEGVNTEAFF. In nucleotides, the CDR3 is TGCGCCAGCAGCTTGGAAGGGGTAAACACTGAAGCTTTCTTT.

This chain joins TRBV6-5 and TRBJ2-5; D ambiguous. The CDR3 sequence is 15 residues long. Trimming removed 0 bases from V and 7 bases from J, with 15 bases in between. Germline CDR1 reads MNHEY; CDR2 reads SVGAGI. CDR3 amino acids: CASSYSISEPGTQYF. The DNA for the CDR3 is TGTGCCAGCAGTTACTCGATTTCGGAGCCGGGGACCCAGTACTTC.

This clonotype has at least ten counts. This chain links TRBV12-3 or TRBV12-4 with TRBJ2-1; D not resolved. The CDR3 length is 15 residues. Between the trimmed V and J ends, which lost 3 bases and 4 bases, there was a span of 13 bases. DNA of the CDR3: TGTGCCAGCAGTTTCGAAATCTCGAGGTACAATGAGCAGTTCTTC. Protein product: CASSFEISRYNEQFF.

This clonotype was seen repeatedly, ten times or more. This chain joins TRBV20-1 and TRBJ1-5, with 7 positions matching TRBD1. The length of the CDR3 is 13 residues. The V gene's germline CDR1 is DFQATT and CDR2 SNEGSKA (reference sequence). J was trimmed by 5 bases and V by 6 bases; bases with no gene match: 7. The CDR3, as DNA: TGCAGTGCCAAATCAGGGGGAGATCAGCCCCAGCATTTT. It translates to CSAKSGGDQPQHF.

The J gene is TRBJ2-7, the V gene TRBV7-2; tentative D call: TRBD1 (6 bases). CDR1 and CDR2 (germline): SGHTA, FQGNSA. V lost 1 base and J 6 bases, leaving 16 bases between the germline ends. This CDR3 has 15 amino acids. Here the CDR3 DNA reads TGTGCCAGCAGCTTAGTGGGCAGGGGTGGGTCCGAGCAGTACTTC. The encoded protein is CASSLVGRGGSEQYF.

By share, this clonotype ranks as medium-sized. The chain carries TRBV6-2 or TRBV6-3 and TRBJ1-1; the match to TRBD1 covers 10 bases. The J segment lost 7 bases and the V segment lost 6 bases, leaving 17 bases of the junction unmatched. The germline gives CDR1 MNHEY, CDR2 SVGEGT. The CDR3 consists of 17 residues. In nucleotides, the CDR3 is TGTGCCAGCAGCCGCGGGACAGGGGATCCGAGTAGTGTTGAAGCTTTCTTT. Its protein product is CASSRGTGDPSSVEAFF.

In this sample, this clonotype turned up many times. Here the CDR3 reads CASSQLGRTRQSYEQYF. The DNA of the CDR3 is TGTGCCAGCAGCCAACTAGGACGGACCCGACAATCCTACGAGCAGTACTTC. The genes are TRBV14 and TRBJ2-7; D call uncertain. Germline V gives CDR1 SGHDN, CDR2 FVKESK. V lost 2 bases to trimming and J lost 1 base, with 18 bases between them. This CDR3 is built from 17 residues.

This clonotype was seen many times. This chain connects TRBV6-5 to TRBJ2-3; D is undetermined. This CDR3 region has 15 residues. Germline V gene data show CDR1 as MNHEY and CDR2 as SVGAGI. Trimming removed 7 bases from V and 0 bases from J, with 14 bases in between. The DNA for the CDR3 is TGTGCCAGCACCTCCGGATTGATCAGCACAGATACGCAGTATTTT. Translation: CASTSGLISTDTQYF.

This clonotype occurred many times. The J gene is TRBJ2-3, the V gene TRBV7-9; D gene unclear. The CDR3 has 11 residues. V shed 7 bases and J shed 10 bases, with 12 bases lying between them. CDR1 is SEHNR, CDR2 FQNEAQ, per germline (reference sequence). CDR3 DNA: TGTGCCAGCACTGTCTCAACGGCGCAGTATTTT. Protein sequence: CASTVSTAQYF.

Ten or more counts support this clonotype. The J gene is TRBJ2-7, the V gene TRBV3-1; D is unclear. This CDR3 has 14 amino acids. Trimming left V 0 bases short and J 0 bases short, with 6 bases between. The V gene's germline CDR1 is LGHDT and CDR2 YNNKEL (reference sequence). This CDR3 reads CASSQDPNSYEQYF. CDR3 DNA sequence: TGTGCCAGCAGCCAAGACCCTAACTCCTACGAGCAGTACTTC.

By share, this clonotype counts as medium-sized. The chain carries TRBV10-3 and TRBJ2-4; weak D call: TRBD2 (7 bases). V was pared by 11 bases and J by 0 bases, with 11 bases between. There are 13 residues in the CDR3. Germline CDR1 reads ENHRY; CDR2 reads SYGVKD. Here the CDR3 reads CAAGEGAKNIQYF. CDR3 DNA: TGTGCCGCAGGGGAGGGAGCCAAAAACATTCAGTACTTC.

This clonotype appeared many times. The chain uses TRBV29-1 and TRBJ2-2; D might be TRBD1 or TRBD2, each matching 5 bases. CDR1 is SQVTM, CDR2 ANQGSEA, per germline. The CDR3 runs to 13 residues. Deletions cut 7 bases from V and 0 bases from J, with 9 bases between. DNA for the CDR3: TGCAGCGAGGGGAGAGCGAACACCGGGGAGCTGTTTTTT. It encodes CSEGRANTGELFF.

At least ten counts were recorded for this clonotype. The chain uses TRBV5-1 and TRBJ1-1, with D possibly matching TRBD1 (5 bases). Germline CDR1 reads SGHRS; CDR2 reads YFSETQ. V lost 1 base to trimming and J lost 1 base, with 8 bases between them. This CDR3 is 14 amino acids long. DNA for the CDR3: TGCGCCAGCAGCTTGAACAGGCCGAACACTGAAGCTTTCTTT. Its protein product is CASSLNRPNTEAFF. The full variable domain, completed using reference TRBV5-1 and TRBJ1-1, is KAGVTQTPRYLIKTRGQQVTLSCSPISGHRSVSWYQQTPGQGLQFLFEYFSETQRNKGNFPGRFSGRQFSNSRSEMNVSTLELGDSALYLCASSLNRPNTEAFFGQGTRLTVV.

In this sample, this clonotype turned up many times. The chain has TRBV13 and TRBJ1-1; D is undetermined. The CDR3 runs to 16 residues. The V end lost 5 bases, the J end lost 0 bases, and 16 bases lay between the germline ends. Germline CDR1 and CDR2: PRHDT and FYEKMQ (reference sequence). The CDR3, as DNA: TGTGCCAGCAGCCCTCAATCCTTGGGGTTGAACACTGAAGCTTTCTTT. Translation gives CASSPQSLGLNTEAFF.

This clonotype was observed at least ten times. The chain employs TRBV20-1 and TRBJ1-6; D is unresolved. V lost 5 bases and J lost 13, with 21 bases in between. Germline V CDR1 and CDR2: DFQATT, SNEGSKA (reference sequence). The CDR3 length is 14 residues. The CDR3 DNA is TGCAGTGCTCCTCCGCGGACGGAGGTTTCGCCCCTCCACTTT. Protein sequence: CSAPPRTEVSPLHF.

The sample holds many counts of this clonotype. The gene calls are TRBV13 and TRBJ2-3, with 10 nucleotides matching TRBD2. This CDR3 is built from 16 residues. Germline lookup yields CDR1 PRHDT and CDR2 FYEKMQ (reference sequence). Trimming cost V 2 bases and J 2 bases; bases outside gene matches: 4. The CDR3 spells CASSLKSGGATDTQYF. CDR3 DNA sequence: TGTGCCAGCAGCTTAAAGAGCGGGGGGGCCACAGATACGCAGTATTTT.

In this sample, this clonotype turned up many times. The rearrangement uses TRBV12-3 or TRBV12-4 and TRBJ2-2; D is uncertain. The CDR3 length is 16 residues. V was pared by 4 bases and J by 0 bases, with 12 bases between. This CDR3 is CASSSIRTSNTGELFF. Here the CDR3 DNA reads TGTGCCAGCAGTTCCATCCGGACGTCGAACACCGGGGAGCTGTTTTTT.